This T cell receptor beta chain comes out of a study of beta chain features in type 1 diabetes. Study-wide results and limits: Equally in patients and controls, PCR might preferentially amplify shorter templates. Cells that show high TCR expression could be over-represented by cDNA sequencing. There was a moderate but significant shortening of TCRB CDR3s in all four CD4+ subsets of Type 1 diabetes patients.

One heparinised draw, averaging about 116 mL, was taken per donor. Using CD45RO/CCR7/CD25/CD127/CD95/CD27, CD4+ naive, central memory, regulatory and stem cell-like memory cells were sorted. Expressed TCRB transcripts were sequenced after all isolated RNA was converted to cDNA. Assay: immunoSEQ multiplex PCR; the TCRdb copy retains only in-frame clones and omits some. The sample contains roughly 180,000 clones, approximately 7.8% of which appear only once. This clone was seen only a few times. Its antigen is not identified. What was sequenced was central memory CD4+ T cells from blood. The sequence was collected from a woman in her 40s with type 1 diabetes.

Written as DNA, the CDR3 is TGTGCCAGCAGCGTAACAGGGGTGAATGAGCAGTTCTTC. It yields the protein CASSVTGVNEQFF. The rearrangement joins TRBV9 to TRBJ2-1, with 7 positions matching TRBD1. Germline CDR1 SGDLS, CDR2 YYNGEE. The CDR3 loop spans 13 amino acids. V gave up 1 base and J gave up 7 bases; unmatched junction bases: 2.